A single sample is the source of the 24 T cell receptor beta chains below, sequenced in a study of blood T cell repertoires in COVID-19. Profiling relied on immunoSEQ multiplex PCR, and the TCRdb table lists in-frame clones only, not all of them. This sample has about 210,000 clones, with approximately 78% found just once. Sequenced input: peripheral blood. These receptors were collected from a woman between 35 and 50 years old with acute or convalescent COVID-19.

The chain employs TRBV11-2 and TRBJ1-3, with TRBD1 matching 8 bases. The CDR3 sequence is 17 residues long. After removal of 1 base from V and 4 bases from J, the junction contained 9 bases not matched to a gene. CDR1 is SGHAT, CDR2 FQNNGV, per germline. CDR3 sequence (DNA): TGTGCCAGCAGCTTAGGACCACAGGGGGTAGAAGGAAACACCATATATTTT. The encoded protein is CASSLGPQGVEGNTIYF.

The chain recombines TRBV5-4 with TRBJ2-7; 11 positions match TRBD1. CDR1 is SGHNT and CDR2 is YYREEE in the germline V gene (reference sequence). The CDR3 totals 15 residues. Trimming at V came to 4 bases and at J to 3 bases, leaving 6 bases not matched to a gene. The CDR3 reads CASSVRTGGSYEQYF. CDR3 bases: TGTGCCAGCAGCGTCAGGACAGGGGGCAGCTACGAGCAGTACTTC.

This sequence joins TRBV25-1 and TRBJ2-7; 7 bases are shared with TRBD1. The CDR3 sequence is 14 residues long. Per the germline V gene, CDR1 is MGHDK and CDR2 is SYGVNS. V shed 2 bases and J 3 bases; nucleotides not matched to a gene: 4. CDR3: CASSERPGGYEQYF. The CDR3 DNA sequence: TGTGCCAGCAGTGAACGTCCAGGGGGCTACGAGCAGTACTTC.

CDR3 loop: CASSLQTGSAQYF. The CDR3 nucleotides read TGTGCCAGCAGTCTGCAAACAGGGAGTGCGCAGTATTTT. V is TRBV12-3 or TRBV12-4 and J is TRBJ2-3; perhaps TRBD1 as D (6 bases). The CDR3 consists of 13 residues. V was trimmed by 5 bases and J by 10 bases, leaving 16 bases between them.

This clone has a handful of counts. The V gene is TRBV5-8, the J gene TRBJ1-2; TRBD1 agrees at 8 bases. V shed 2 bases, J shed 6 bases, and the junction held 3 bases outside the gene matches. The germline gives CDR1 SGHTS, CDR2 YDEGEE. This CDR3 has 13 residues. CDR3 amino acids: CASSFGQGDGYTF. The CDR3 DNA sequence: TGTGCCAGCAGCTTTGGACAGGGCGATGGCTACACCTTC. The full variable domain, in which reference TRBV5-8 and TRBJ1-2 provide the parts outside the CDR3, is EAGVTQSPTHLIKTRGQQATLRCSPISGHTSVYWYQQALGLGLQFLLWYDEGEERNRGNFPPRFSGRQFPNYSSELNVNALELEDSALYLCASSFGQGDGYTFGSGTRLTVV.

This chain links TRBV30 with TRBJ1-5, with D maybe TRBD1 (5 bases). Germline V CDR1 and CDR2: GTSNPN, SVGIG (reference sequence). The length of the CDR3 is 13 residues. V was trimmed by 3 bases and J by 0 bases, leaving 6 bases between them. CDR3 region: CAWRTDSNQPQHF. For the CDR3, the DNA is TGTGCCTGGAGGACAGATAGCAATCAGCCCCAGCATTTT.

The CDR3 bases are TGTGCCAGCACCCCAACAGGGGCGAACACTGAAGCTTTCTTT. As protein: CASTPTGANTEAFF. The chain is built from TRBV9 and TRBJ1-1; 7 positions agree with TRBD1. The CDR3 has 14 residues. CDR1 SGDLS and CDR2 YYNGEE come from the germline V gene. With 6 bases clipped from V and 1 base from J, the junction kept 6 bases outside the gene matches.

This clone appeared a few times. V and J are TRBV30 and TRBJ2-7; perhaps TRBD2 as D (5 bases). CDR3 length equals 11 residues. V was trimmed by 4 bases and J by 6 bases, leaving 10 bases between them. Germline V gives CDR1 GTSNPN, CDR2 SVGIG (reference sequence). The CDR3 loop is CAWNFEGEQYF. In DNA form, the CDR3 reads TGTGCCTGGAATTTCGAGGGCGAGCAGTACTTC. The complete variable domain, with remaining parts taken from reference TRBV30 and TRBJ2-7, reads SQTIHQWPATLVQPVGSPLSLECTVEGTSNPNLYWYRQAAGRGLQLLFYSVGIGQISSEVPQNLSASRPQDRQFILSSKKLLLSDSGFYLCAWNFEGEQYFGPGTRLTVT.

The rearrangement links TRBV19 to TRBJ1-5; D remains unclear. The CDR3 covers 15 residues. The germline V and J ends were trimmed by 4 bases and 4 bases, with 14 bases remaining between them. The V gene's germline CDR1 is LNHDA and CDR2 SQIVND (reference sequence). This CDR3 is CASSTHRERNQPQHF. The CDR3 DNA reads TGTGCCAGTAGTACCCACCGTGAGCGGAATCAGCCCCAGCATTTT. Drawing the rest from reference TRBV19 and TRBJ1-5, the complete variable domain is DGGITQSPKYLFRKEGQNVTLSCEQNLNHDAMYWYRQDPGQGLRLIYYSQIVNDFQKGDIAEGYSVSREKKESFPLTVTSAQKNPTAFYLCASSTHRERNQPQHFGDGTRLSIL.

The V call is TRBV7-6, the J call TRBJ2-3; TRBD2 matches at 9 bases. The V gene's germline CDR1 is SGHVS and CDR2 FNYEAQ. This CDR3 region has 15 residues. The J segment lost 2 bases and the V segment lost 5 bases, leaving 5 bases of the junction unmatched. CDR3 nucleotides: TGTGCCAGCAGCCTTTTAGCGGGGGCCACAGATACGCAGTATTTT. It specifies CASSLLAGATDTQYF.

This clone was detected once. The chain employs TRBV21-1 and TRBJ2-3; whether TRBD1, the table's D call, matches the DNA was not checked. TRBV21-1 is classified as a pseudogene. There are 16 residues in the CDR3. The CDR3 reads CASSKVTQSSTDTQYF. The CDR3 DNA is TGTGCCAGCAGCAAAGTAACACAGAGTAGCACAGATACGCAGTATTTT.

This clone was observed once. The rearrangement links TRBV7-2 to TRBJ2-7; possible D gene TRBD1, 5 bases. The length of the CDR3 is 14 residues. Trimming pared 5 bases from V and 0 bases from J, leaving 11 bases between. Germline CDR1 and CDR2: SGHTA and FQGNSA. The CDR3 DNA is TGTGCCAGCAGCCCAGACAGCGTCTCCTACGAGCAGTACTTC. As protein: CASSPDSVSYEQYF.

The rearrangement links TRBV10-1 to TRBJ2-2, with D possibly TRBD2 on 5 matching bases. CDR3 size: 13 residues. The V gene lost 3 bases and the J gene lost 6 bases, with 8 bases spanning the gap. Germline V gene lookup returns CDR1 WNHNN and CDR2 SYGVQD (reference sequence). The chain's CDR3 is CASSDRGSGELFF. The CDR3 region has the DNA TGCGCCAGCAGTGATCGAGGGTCCGGGGAGCTGTTTTTT.

The CDR3 here is CASSTVGGTYEQYF. CDR3 DNA sequence: TGCGCCAGCAGCACCGTCGGGGGAACCTACGAGCAGTACTTC. V gene TRBV4-1 combines with J gene TRBJ2-7, with D maybe TRBD2 (6 bases). The CDR3 covers 14 residues. V gave up 5 bases and J gave up 2 bases, with 13 bases separating them. In germline, CDR1 is MGHRA, CDR2 YSYEKL.

This sequence joins TRBV27 and TRBJ2-5; 11 bases are shared with TRBD2. The CDR3 totals 16 residues. J lost 0 bases, V lost 8 bases, and 8 bases had no gene match. Germline V gives CDR1 MNHEY, CDR2 SMNVEV (reference sequence). CDR3 nucleotides: TGTGCCAGCGGAACAAGACTAGCGGGACACCAAGAGACCCAGTACTTC. Translation: CASGTRLAGHQETQYF.

The chain uses TRBV6-1 and TRBJ1-1; perhaps TRBD1 as D (6 bases). V gave up 2 bases and J gave up 4 bases, with 20 bases separating them. Germline V CDR1 and CDR2: MNHNS, SASEGT. The CDR3 totals 17 residues. As DNA, the CDR3 is TGTGCCAGCAGTGAAAGAGGGGGTACCCGTCTAACCACTGAAGCTTTCTTT. Its protein product is CASSERGGTRLTTEAFF.

The chain combines TRBV20-1 with TRBJ2-2; possibly TRBD1 for D (5 bases). Trimming took 3 bases from V and 1 from J, leaving 9 bases between them. Looked up from germline, CDR1 is DFQATT and CDR2 is SNEGSKA (reference sequence). This CDR3 comprises 14 residues. The CDR3 protein is CSASIGQNTGELFF. CDR3 nucleotide sequence: TGCAGTGCTAGTATCGGACAGAACACCGGGGAGCTGTTTTTT.

The rearrangement joins TRBV27 to TRBJ2-2; tentatively, D is TRBD1 (6 bases). Trimming stripped 5 bases from V and 5 bases from J, with 18 bases between. This CDR3 region has 16 residues. Germline-derived CDR1 and CDR2 are MNHEY and SMNVEV (reference sequence). The CDR3 is CASSIPQGIGTGELFF. The CDR3 nucleotides read TGTGCCAGCAGTATCCCGCAGGGGATAGGGACCGGGGAGCTGTTTTTT.

The chain has TRBV5-4 and TRBJ2-2, with a tentative D call TRBD2 (6 bases). Germline CDR1 SGHNT, CDR2 YYREEE (reference sequence). The V end lost 7 bases, the J end lost 6 bases, and 19 bases lay between the germline ends. The CDR3 totals 15 residues. The CDR3 sequence: CASGGRGGIAGELFF. The CDR3 bases are TGTGCCAGCGGGGGTAGGGGAGGAATCGCCGGGGAGCTGTTTTTT.

The chain recombines TRBV2 with TRBJ1-2; no definite D call. CDR1 and CDR2 (germline): SNHLY, FYNNEI. V lost 5 bases and J 8 bases, leaving 15 bases between the germline ends. The CDR3 loop spans 13 amino acids. In DNA, the CDR3 is TGTGCCAGCAGTCCCTCGGTGGAGAGGGGCTACACCTTC. It translates to CASSPSVERGYTF. The full variable domain, with the rest looked up from reference TRBV2 and TRBJ1-2, is EPEVTQTPSHQVTQMGQEVILRCVPISNHLYFYWYRQILGQKVEFLVSFYNNEISEKSEIFDDQFSVERPDGSNFTLKIRSTKLEDSAMYFCASSPSVERGYTFGSGTRLTVV.

The sample holds one count of this clone. This sequence joins TRBV7-3 and TRBJ1-2; 11 bases agree with TRBD1. The CDR3 runs 16 residues. Germline V CDR1 and CDR2: SGHTA, FQGTGA. Losses at the gene ends were 1 base for V and 7 bases for J; bases not matched to a gene: 8. As DNA, the CDR3 is TGTGCCAGCAGCTTAATCCCGGGACAGGGGGGCTCTGGCTACACCTTC. Amino acids: CASSLIPGQGGSGYTF.

The chain is built from TRBV19 and TRBJ1-1, with D tentatively TRBD1 (5 bases). Deletions cut 3 bases from V and 8 bases from J, with 16 bases between. Germline values: CDR1 LNHDA, CDR2 SQIVND (reference sequence). The CDR3 contains 14 residues. The CDR3 coding sequence is TGTGCCAGTAGTATTCCCCGGCGGGGCCCGGAAGCTTTCTTT. Protein: CASSIPRRGPEAFF.

CDR3 in DNA: TGTGCCAGCAGCCAAGGGGCAGGGGGCGGCTACACCTTC. Amino acid sequence: CASSQGAGGGYTF. V and J are TRBV3-1 (or the pseudogene TRBV3-2) and TRBJ1-2; 8 nucleotides align to TRBD1. V lost 1 base and J lost 8; bases outside the gene matches: 3. CDR1 LGHDT and CDR2 YNNKEL come from the germline V gene (reference sequence). The CDR3 totals 13 residues.

The chain uses TRBV12-3 or TRBV12-4 and TRBJ1-1; D is perhaps TRBD1 (6 bases). Trimming cost V 3 bases and J 6 bases, with 8 bases left between them. CDR3 length: 12 amino acids. The CDR3 reads CASSFQGPEAFF. The CDR3 region has the DNA TGTGCCAGCAGTTTCCAGGGGCCTGAAGCTTTCTTT.